The 32 T cell receptor beta chains given below trace back to one sample, sequenced in a study of shared clonotypes between healthy human individuals. The assay was immunoSEQ multiplex PCR, and TCRdb's table has in-frame clones only and misses some. The sample has about 2.4 million clones, 93% seen once. Sequences were obtained from naive CD4+ T cells from PBMCs. The subset was: CD45RA+ positively selected. The receptors shown here come from a man aged 18 to 30 in good health. Some clones in this sample may be carry-over from other donors' samples.

About this clone itself: Within the sample, other DNA sequences also encode this same CDR3. The chain recombines TRBV2 with TRBJ1-4; 7 bases are shared with TRBD1. Germline V gene sequence: CDR1 SNHLY, CDR2 FYNNEI. The CDR3 totals 13 residues. The ends lost 4 bases at V and 5 bases at J; junction bases unmatched: 1. CDR3 sequence reads: CASSGQGNEKLFF. Written as DNA, the CDR3 is TGTGCCAGCAGTGGACAGGGCAATGAAAAACTGTTTTTT.

The chain joins TRBV28 to TRBJ1-3, with D tentatively TRBD1 (6 bases). The CDR3 covers 17 residues. V gave up 6 bases and J gave up 0 bases, with 18 bases separating them. CDR1 is MDHEN, CDR2 SYDVKM, per germline. In DNA, the CDR3 is TGTGCCAGCAGCCCTGGGGGACACTTCGTCTCTGGAAACACCATATATTTT. Encoded protein: CASSPGGHFVSGNTIYF.

The chain employs TRBV2 and TRBJ1-3; 7 bases fit TRBD1. J lost 0 bases, V lost 6 bases, and 11 bases had no gene match. CDR1 and CDR2 (germline): SNHLY, FYNNEI. The CDR3 consists of 17 residues. The CDR3 region has the DNA TGTGCCAGCAGGAACCCTAGAGGGACAGACTCTGGAAACACCATATATTTT. Residues: CASRNPRGTDSGNTIYF.

The chain is built from TRBV25-1 and TRBJ2-1, with 9 nucleotides matching TRBD2. CDR1 and CDR2 (germline): MGHDK, SYGVNS. The CDR3 runs to 17 residues. V gave up 1 base and J gave up 3 bases; unmatched junction bases: 7. Here the CDR3 reads CASSEFGRTSDYNEQFF. The CDR3 DNA is TGTGCCAGCAGTGAATTCGGAAGGACTAGCGACTACAATGAGCAGTTCTTC.

CDR3 amino acids: CASSLSAGQETQYF. The DNA of the CDR3 is TGTGCCAGCAGCTTATCCGCAGGGCAAGAGACCCAGTACTTC. The V gene is TRBV7-9, the J gene TRBJ2-5, with a weak D call TRBD1 (5 bases). The ends were cut back, 2 bases at V and 2 bases at J, with 9 bases in the middle. The length of the CDR3 is 14 residues. Germline V gene data show CDR1 as SEHNR and CDR2 as FQNEAQ (reference sequence).

This clone was recorded once. This sequence joins TRBV27 and TRBJ2-2, with 14 bases aligning to TRBD2. The V gene end was trimmed by 8 bases and the J gene end by 7 bases; junction bases not matched to a gene: 6. The length of the CDR3 is 15 residues. CDR1 is MNHEY and CDR2 is SMNVEV in the germline V gene (reference sequence). Here the CDR3 reads CASRGTSGRGGELFF. CDR3 nucleotides: TGTGCCAGCCGGGGGACTAGCGGGAGAGGCGGGGAGCTGTTTTTT.

This chain links TRBV6-5 with TRBJ1-5, with 7 nucleotides matching TRBD1. Trimming removed 6 bases from V and 9 bases from J; junction bases left unmatched: 11. The germline CDR1 and CDR2 sequences are MNHEY and SVGAGI. The CDR3 runs 14 residues. The CDR3 DNA reads as TGTGCCAGCAGCCTTCAGAGGAGGACAGGGCCCCAGCATTTT. It translates to CASSLQRRTGPQHF.

The chain links TRBV28 to TRBJ1-5; no reliable D call. The V gene's germline CDR1 is MDHEN and CDR2 SYDVKM. With 5 bases removed from V and 9 bases from J, the gap between germline ends came to 20 bases. CDR3 length: 15 residues. This CDR3 is CASSVRTVLFAPQHF. The DNA of the CDR3 is TGTGCCAGCAGTGTTCGGACTGTTCTTTTCGCGCCCCAGCATTTT.

The table lists this clone with a count of one. The chain joins TRBV28 to TRBJ2-7; no definite D call. Germline V gene data show CDR1 as MDHEN and CDR2 as SYDVKM. CDR3 size: 13 residues. Trimming pared 2 bases from V and 5 bases from J, leaving 10 bases between. CDR3: CASSLASVDEQYF. CDR3 in DNA: TGTGCCAGCAGTTTAGCGTCTGTTGACGAGCAGTACTTC.

This clone was detected only once. The genes are TRBV14 and TRBJ2-1; 10 nucleotides agree with TRBD2. This CDR3 has 16 residues. Looked up from germline, CDR1 is SGHDN and CDR2 is FVKESK. J was trimmed by 3 bases and V by 4 bases; bases with no gene match: 6. The CDR3 sequence is CASSPTSGSYYNEQFF. The DNA of the CDR3 is TGTGCCAGCAGCCCGACTAGCGGGTCGTACTACAATGAGCAGTTCTTC.

The gene calls are TRBV6-5 and TRBJ2-1; D may correspond to TRBD1 or TRBD2 (6 bases each). Trimming removed 0 bases from V and 11 bases from J, with 20 bases in between. The CDR3 consists of 16 residues. CDR1 is MNHEY, CDR2 SVGAGI, per germline. The CDR3 nucleotides are TGTGCCAGCAGTTACTCCGCCGGGAGAGGGGGTAATCAGCAGTTCTTC. It is translated as CASSYSAGRGGNQQFF.

The chain is built from TRBV28 and TRBJ2-1; 8 bases agree with TRBD1. The CDR3 totals 13 residues. Trimming removed 6 bases from V and 7 bases from J; junction bases left unmatched: 5. Germline values: CDR1 MDHEN, CDR2 SYDVKM. The CDR3 spells CASRRDRLNEQFF. The CDR3 nucleotides read TGTGCCAGCAGGCGGGACAGGCTAAATGAGCAGTTCTTC.

The gene calls are TRBV12-5 and TRBJ1-2; TRBD1 matches 8 bases. This CDR3 spans 16 amino acids. The germline V gene encodes CDR1 LGHNT and CDR2 FRNRAP. The ends lost 5 bases at V and 0 bases at J; junction bases unmatched: 8. The CDR3 DNA reads TGTGCTAGTGGTCGAGCAGGGGGCCCCACTAACTATGGCTACACCTTC. It encodes CASGRAGGPTNYGYTF.

About this clone itself: The sample holds other DNA sequences that translate to the same CDR3. The rearrangement uses TRBV11-2 and TRBJ2-3; no clear D. This CDR3 contains 13 residues. Germline V gene sequence: CDR1 SGHAT, CDR2 FQNNGV. The V and J ends lost 2 bases and 0 bases respectively, with 3 bases between them. CDR3 DNA sequence: TGTGCCAGCAGCTTACCCAGCACAGATACGCAGTATTTT. Translation gives CASSLPSTDTQYF.

This CDR3 reads CASSSVGDSYNEQFF. In nucleotides, the CDR3 is TGTGCCAGCAGCTCCGTAGGGGACTCCTACAATGAGCAGTTCTTC. V is TRBV7-2 and J is TRBJ2-1, with D maybe TRBD1 (5 bases). The V and J ends lost 4 bases and 0 bases respectively, with 10 bases between them. The CDR3 covers 15 residues. Germline assignment: CDR1 SGHTA and CDR2 FQGNSA.

The V and J genes are TRBV4-3 and TRBJ2-7; 7 bases are shared with TRBD2. After removal of 0 bases from V and 4 bases from J, the junction contained 3 bases not matched to a gene. CDR1 and CDR2 (germline): LGHNA, YSLEER. The CDR3 extends over 14 amino acids. Written as DNA, the CDR3 is TGCGCCAGCAGCCAAGAATGGGGGGGATACGAGCAGTACTTC. Translation gives CASSQEWGGYEQYF.

The chain recombines TRBV5-1 with TRBJ2-1; D is undetermined. Trimming left V 0 bases short and J 6 bases short, with 10 bases between. Germline V gene data show CDR1 as SGHRS and CDR2 as YFSETQ. The CDR3 has 14 amino acids. In DNA form, the CDR3 reads TGCGCCAGCAGCTTGGTGGTGGTTGGCAATGAGCAGTTCTTC. Its protein is CASSLVVVGNEQFF.

This chain uses TRBV7-2 with TRBJ2-3, with 14 bases that match TRBD2. Unmatched junction bases numbered 9, after V lost 1 base and J lost 9 bases. Germline V gene data show CDR1 as SGHTA and CDR2 as FQGNSA. CDR3 length equals 17 residues. CDR3 nucleotides: TGTGCCAGCAGCTTAGTGGGACTAGCGGGAGTCAGGGACACGCAGTATTTT. Translated, it gives CASSLVGLAGVRDTQYF.

J is TRBJ1-3 and V is TRBV9; TRBD1 aligns across 9 bases. The CDR3 is made up of 16 amino acids. V trimming: 4 bases; J trimming: 3 bases; junction bases outside the gene matches: 8. Germline assignment: CDR1 SGDLS and CDR2 YYNGEE. The CDR3 nucleotides are TGTGCCAGCAGCCCTAACACAGGGGGCGGTGGAAACACCATATATTTT. It specifies CASSPNTGGGGNTIYF.

The chain couples TRBV21-1 to TRBJ2-3; the listed D gene, TRBD1, was not tested against the DNA. TRBV21-1 represents a pseudogene. There are 18 residues in the CDR3. The CDR3 coding sequence is TGTGCCAGCAGCAAAGAGGAGGACCGGGACAGGGCCACAGATACGCAGTATTTT. Translating it yields CASSKEEDRDRATDTQYF.

The chain employs TRBV7-8 and TRBJ1-1; no clear D gene. Trimming pared 6 bases from V and 0 bases from J, leaving 17 bases between. Per the germline V gene, CDR1 is SGHVS and CDR2 is FQNEAQ. The CDR3 is 16 amino acids. CDR3 nucleotide sequence: TGTGCCAGCAGTGTCCTCTTCTGGGCCTTGAACACTGAAGCTTTCTTT. Amino acid sequence: CASSVLFWALNTEAFF.

The V call is TRBV6-6, the J call TRBJ2-2, with D perhaps matching TRBD2 (6 bases). Trimming took off 5 bases at V and 2 bases at J, with 15 bases between the two ends. Germline CDR1 is MNHNY and CDR2 is SVGAGI (reference sequence). The CDR3 length is 16 residues. CDR3 sequence (DNA): TGTGCCAGCAGTCGGACCCAGACTAGAAACACCGGGGAGCTGTTTTTT. Its translation is CASSRTQTRNTGELFF.

The CDR3 coding sequence is TGTGCCAGCAGCGGTCCGGGTGGGTTCTCCTACAATGAGCAGTTCTTC. Its translation: CASSGPGGFSYNEQFF. This chain uses TRBV11-2 with TRBJ2-1; D call uncertain. Germline V CDR1 and CDR2: SGHAT, FQNNGV. Trimming left V 5 bases short and J 0 bases short, with 14 bases between. CDR3 length equals 16 residues.

The J gene is TRBJ1-1, the V gene TRBV7-9, with a possible D match to TRBD1 (6 bases). From germline, CDR1 is SEHNR and CDR2 FQNEAQ (reference sequence). V was shortened by 2 bases and J by 11 bases, with 24 bases between the two germline ends. The CDR3 spans 16 residues. Written as DNA, the CDR3 is TGTGCCAGCAGCTTACCCCGGGGCAGGGGTTTAGTGCGGGCTTTCTTT. This gives the protein CASSLPRGRGLVRAFF.

Comment on this clone: The same CDR3 also results from other DNA sequences found in this sample. The chain joins TRBV18 to TRBJ2-2; D is uncertain. Germline V lookup: CDR1 KGHSH, CDR2 LQKENI. V was shortened by 6 bases and J by 1 base, with 6 bases between the two germline ends. CDR3 length: 13 residues. CDR3 amino acids: CASSPGNTGELFF. DNA for the CDR3: TGTGCCAGCTCGCCGGGGAACACCGGGGAGCTGTTTTTT.

The chain recombines TRBV30 with TRBJ2-1; TRBD2 aligns across 16 bases. Germline V gene lookup returns CDR1 GTSNPN and CDR2 SVGIG (reference sequence). V lost 3 bases to trimming and J lost 1 base; unmatched junction nucleotides: 18. The CDR3 is 22 amino acids. CDR3 in amino acids: CAWRSGTSGRAMTGRSYNEQFF. Here the CDR3 DNA reads TGTGCCTGGAGGTCCGGGACTAGCGGGAGGGCCATGACAGGGCGGTCCTACAATGAGCAGTTCTTC.

The chain uses TRBV6-6 and TRBJ2-5; no reliable D call. CDR1 is MNHNY and CDR2 is SVGAGI in the germline V gene (reference sequence). The CDR3 covers 11 residues. Trimming left V 6 bases short and J 3 bases short, with 5 bases between. The CDR3 coding sequence is TGTGCCAGCAGACACGAAGAGACCCAGTACTTC. It is translated as CASRHEETQYF.

The chain links TRBV6-6 to TRBJ1-5; maybe TRBD1 (6 bases). Looked up from germline, CDR1 is MNHNY and CDR2 is SVGAGI (reference sequence). The CDR3 runs 16 residues. With 2 bases removed from V and 4 bases from J, the gap between germline ends came to 15 bases. This CDR3 is CASSYPDRQANQPQHF. CDR3 in DNA: TGTGCCAGCAGTTACCCCGACCGACAGGCAAATCAGCCCCAGCATTTT.

The gene calls are TRBV25-1 and TRBJ1-1; a weak D match, TRBD1 (6 bases). The V gene lost 6 bases and the J gene lost 3 bases, with 14 bases spanning the gap. CDR3 size: 14 residues. The germline V gene encodes CDR1 MGHDK and CDR2 SYGVNS. CDR3 loop: CASSRGGRDTEAFF. The DNA for the CDR3 is TGTGCCAGCAGCCGAGGGGGTAGAGACACTGAAGCTTTCTTT.

This clone came up once. The rearrangement joins TRBV7-3 to TRBJ2-7; D may be TRBD1 (6 bases). Germline V gives CDR1 SGHTA, CDR2 FQGTGA. The CDR3 consists of 15 residues. The V gene lost 5 bases and the J gene lost 4 bases, with 18 bases spanning the gap. For the CDR3, the DNA is TGTGCCAGCAGCCCATCTGCGCAGGGGTCATACGAGCAGTACTTC. Translating gives CASSPSAQGSYEQYF.

The V call is TRBV7-2, the J call TRBJ2-5, with 9 nucleotides matching TRBD1. J was trimmed by 5 bases and V by 5 bases; bases with no gene match: 3. CDR3 length: 13 residues. CDR1 and CDR2 from the germline V gene are SGHTA and FQGNSA. For the CDR3, the DNA is TGTGCCAGCAGCCGACAGGGGGGGGAGACCCAGTACTTC. Amino acid sequence: CASSRQGGETQYF.

This clone was counted a single time. This chain joins TRBV4-1 and TRBJ2-7; D call uncertain. CDR1 and CDR2 (germline): MGHRA, YSYEKL. The V end lost 2 bases, the J end lost 6 bases, and 11 bases lay between the germline ends. The CDR3 sequence is 13 residues long. This CDR3 reads CASSQPQGPEQYF. CDR3 in DNA: TGCGCCAGCAGCCAACCCCAAGGGCCCGAGCAGTACTTC.